The clone carrying this T cell receptor (beta chain) was observed many times. Its antigen remains unknown. The data stem from a study of T cell repertoires in cytomegalovirus infection. The wider study: TCR beta signatures that were public indicated CMV infection and matching HLA type.

TCRdb itself ran the reads through MiXCR, one entry per CDR3 protein. Among 250,000 to 350,000 distinct CDR3 sequences listed, roughly 23% were seen once. V gave up 8 bases and J gave up 0 bases, with 14 bases separating them. This CDR3 region has 15 residues. Germline loops: CDR1 SGHTA, CDR2 FQGNSA. The study, taken as a whole, reports: Dominant in the ex vivo response were TCR beta clonotypes restricted by HLA-C and specific for CMV. The cumulative frequency of public TCR beta families distinguished individuals who carried CMV together with the relevant HLA.

The sequence was obtained from a human donor in good health (CMV status not recorded). Some clones in this sample may be carry-over from other donors' samples. The chain recombines TRBV7-2 with TRBJ2-1; D remains unclear. Sequencing was done on a sample of PBMCs. The CDR3: CASGLTRNSYNEQFF. The CDR3 DNA sequence: TGTGCCAGCGGATTAACTCGAAACTCCTACAATGAGCAGTTCTTC. The variable domain in full, with the rest retrieved from reference TRBV7-2 and TRBJ2-1, is GAGVSQSPSNKVTEKGKDVELRCDPISGHTALYWYRQSLGQGLEFLIYFQGNSAPDKSGLPSDRFSAERTGGSVSTLTIQRTQQEDSAVYLCASGLTRNSYNEQFFGPGTRLTVL.